Listed below are T cell receptor beta chains from one sample, sequenced in a study of radiotherapy plus CTLA-4 blockade in lung cancer. Clones were read by immunoSEQ multiplex PCR, and TCRdb kept only the in-frame ones, dropping some. Of roughly 100,000 clones in the sample, around four fifths were seen once. The starting material was peripheral blood, obtained from a patient treated with radiotherapy plus ipilimumab. Receptor source: a human donor with non-small cell lung cancer who had a partial response to radiotherapy plus ipilimumab. CDR3s include the opening cysteine and the closing phenylalanine or tryptophan. The order of the fields is J gene, clone size, D gene, V gene, CDR3 protein, CDR3 DNA. The D gene is left open where the match is weak. Clone size is stated in some rows and not others, as once, few, many or a class when expanded.

TRBJ2-1 | - | - | TRBV25-1 | CASSDSGNEQFF | TGTGCCAGCAGTGATTCGGGAAATGAGCAGTTCTTC
TRBJ2-7 | - | - | TRBV14 | CASSQSTGDEQYF | TGTGCCAGCAGCCAAAGTACGGGAGACGAGCAGTACTTC
TRBJ1-1 | - | - | TRBV7-9 | CASSFARGNTEAFF | TGTGCCAGCAGCTTCGCGCGTGGTAACACTGAAGCTTTCTTT
TRBJ1-1 | once | TRBD1 | TRBV2 | CASSAESTGGTEAFF | TGTGCCAGCAGTGCCGAATCCACAGGGGGCACTGAAGCTTTCTTT
TRBJ2-7 | few | - | TRBV25-1 | CASSMGASGPYEQYF | TGTGCCAGCTCCATGGGGGCTAGCGGCCCCTACGAGCAGTACTTC
TRBJ2-2 | - | - | TRBV28 | CAIQDTGELFF | TGTGCCATCCAGGACACCGGGGAGCTGTTTTTT
TRBJ1-1 | - | TRBD1 | TRBV5-6 | CASIVQGKTEAFF | TGTGCCAGCATCGTACAGGGGAAAACTGAAGCTTTCTTT
TRBJ2-5 | - | - | TRBV6-6 | CASRIGTGETQYF | TGTGCCAGCAGGATTGGGACTGGAGAGACCCAGTACTTC
TRBJ2-5 | - | - | TRBV7-3 | CASSLRSKGLRYQETQYF | TGTGCCAGCAGCTTACGTTCGAAGGGGCTGAGGTATCAAGAGACCCAGTACTTC
TRBJ1-4 | few | TRBD1 | TRBV6-9 | CASSSGQGGPHSFNEKLFF | TGTGCCAGCAGTTCCGGACAGGGAGGCCCTCATTCCTTTAATGAAAAACTGTTTTTT
TRBJ2-7 | few | TRBD1 | TRBV5-1 | CASSLPGTVDYEQYF | TGCGCCAGCAGCTTGCCCGGGACAGTAGACTACGAGCAGTACTTC
TRBJ1-1 | - | TRBD1 | TRBV6-1 | CASSPGQVGTEAFF | TGTGCCAGCAGCCCAGGACAGGTGGGCACTGAAGCTTTCTTT
TRBJ2-4 | few | - | TRBV4-1 | CASSNRTAKNIQYF | TGCGCCAGCAGCAACAGGACAGCCAAAAACATTCAGTACTTC
TRBJ2-5 | - | TRBD2 | TRBV28 | CASSPGLAGGARWEQYF | TGTGCCAGCAGTCCTGGACTAGCGGGAGGCGCGAGGTGGGAGCAGTACTTC
TRBJ2-7 | - | TRBD1 | TRBV2 | CASRGQGYEQYF | TGTGCCAGCAGGGGACAGGGCTACGAGCAGTACTTC
TRBJ2-2 | few | TRBD2 | TRBV28 | CASSFGRSGRVTGELFF | TGTGCCAGCAGTTTCGGACGTAGCGGGAGGGTAACCGGGGAGCTGTTTTTT
TRBJ2-3 | - | - | TRBV6-1 | CASRGLIQTDTQYF | TGTGCCAGCAGAGGACTAATCCAAACAGATACGCAGTATTTT
TRBJ2-7 | - | - | TRBV6-1 | CASSAGRSYEQYF | TGTGCCAGCAGTGCAGGGAGGTCCTACGAGCAGTACTTC
TRBJ2-1 | once | - | TRBV18 | CASSTSDSSYNEQFF | TGTGCCAGCTCAACGTCGGACAGCTCCTACAATGAGCAGTTCTTC
TRBJ1-4 | few | - | TRBV7-2 | CASSLANGRGEKLFF | TGTGCCAGCAGCTTAGCGAACGGAAGAGGGGAAAAACTGTTTTTT
TRBJ2-1 | - | TRBD2 | TRBV5-3 | CARSLVGTSGRGGYNEQFF | TGTGCCAGAAGCTTGGTCGGGACTAGCGGGAGGGGTGGCTACAATGAGCAGTTCTTC
TRBJ2-2 | - | TRBD1 | TRBV27 | CASKRGPTGELFF | TGTGCCAGCAAAAGGGGGCCGACCGGGGAGCTGTTTTTT
TRBJ1-1 | - | - | TRBV7-5 | CASSSSTEAFF | TGTGCCAGCAGCTCTTCCACTGAAGCTTTCTTT
TRBJ2-7 | - | - | TRBV7-2 | CASSSSTIAATYEQYF | TGTGCCAGCAGTTCCTCTACCATAGCGGCCACCTACGAGCAGTACTTC
TRBJ2-7 | - | TRBD2 | TRBV5-1 | CASSLAAQGGYEQYF | TGCGCCAGCAGCTTGGCGGCGCAGGGAGGGTACGAGCAGTACTTC
TRBJ2-2 | - | - | TRBV19 | CASSIRGTSRGANTGELFF | TGTGCCAGTAGTATAAGGGGGACAAGTCGTGGCGCGAACACCGGGGAGCTGTTTTTT
TRBJ1-2 | - | TRBD1 | TRBV10-1 | CASPLGQENYGYTF | TGCGCCAGTCCCTTGGGACAGGAAAACTATGGCTACACCTTC
TRBJ2-6 | - | - | TRBV28 | CASSPPGSGANVLTF | TGTGCCAGCAGCCCCCCGGGTTCTGGGGCCAACGTCCTGACTTTC
TRBJ2-1 | - | TRBD1 | TRBV5-1 | CASSLVGTGYNEQFF | TGCGCCAGCAGCTTGGTCGGGACAGGGTACAATGAGCAGTTCTTC
TRBJ1-1 | - | TRBD1 | TRBV28 | CASILSRGPGRTEAFF | TGTGCCAGCATTCTAAGCAGGGGGCCGGGGCGGACTGAAGCTTTCTTT
TRBJ2-7 | - | - | TRBV7-9 | CASGGAQALGEQYF | TGTGCCAGCGGCGGCGCACAGGCCCTCGGCGAGCAGTACTTC
TRBJ1-2 | few | - | TRBV28 | CASTVAGDGHGYTF | TGTGCCAGCACGGTGGCGGGAGACGGTCATGGCTACACCTTC
TRBJ2-5 | - | - | TRBV2 | CASNAGAFQETQYF | TGTGCCAGCAATGCAGGGGCTTTCCAGGAGACCCAGTACTTC
TRBJ1-1 | - | - | TRBV28 | CASRSRENTEAFF | TGTGCCAGCAGGAGCCGGGAGAACACTGAAGCTTTCTTT
TRBJ2-3 | - | - | TRBV27 | CASSYGSTDTQYF | TGTGCCAGCAGTTACGGGAGCACAGATACGCAGTATTTT
TRBJ2-7 | once | TRBD2 | TRBV7-9 | CASSPAGLAGTYEQYF | TGTGCCAGCAGCCCAGCGGGACTAGCGGGAACCTACGAGCAGTACTTC
TRBJ2-7 | - | TRBD1 | TRBV4-1 | CASSHRAGTGLSSEQYF | TGCGCCAGCAGCCATCGGGCCGGGACAGGGTTAAGTTCCGAGCAGTACTTC
TRBJ2-1 | - | - | TRBV9 | CASSRDQSYNEQFF | TGTGCCAGCAGCCGGGATCAGTCCTACAATGAGCAGTTCTTC
TRBJ2-2 | - | - | TRBV19 | CASSIGGPGELFF | TGTGCCAGTAGTATCGGGGGACCCGGGGAGCTGTTTTTT
TRBJ2-7 | - | - | TRBV28 | CASSTLPYEQYF | TGTGCCAGCAGTACCCTACCCTACGAGCAGTACTTC
TRBJ1-1 | - | - | TRBV29-1 | CSADRVNTEAFF | TGCAGCGCCGACAGAGTGAACACTGAAGCTTTCTTT
TRBJ2-3 | - | TRBD2 | TRBV4-1 | CASSQPSLGGGRAPADTQYF | TGCGCCAGCAGCCAGCCTTCCTTAGGGGGCGGGAGGGCCCCCGCAGATACGCAGTATTTT
TRBJ2-4 | - | TRBD1 | TRBV28 | CASNQGAGKNIQYF | TGTGCCAGCAACCAGGGGGCGGGAAAAAACATTCAGTACTTC
TRBJ2-1 | - | - | TRBV2 | CASSERRAVWNEQFF | TGTGCCAGCAGTGAACGGAGGGCCGTTTGGAATGAGCAGTTCTTC
TRBJ1-2 | - | - | TRBV6-5 | CASSYGAGYGYTF | TGTGCCAGCAGTTACGGGGCAGGCTATGGCTACACCTTC
TRBJ2-7 | - | - | TRBV14 | CASSWTLGGDLEYEQYF | TGTGCCAGCAGCTGGACGTTAGGAGGGGATTTAGAGTACGAGCAGTACTTC
TRBJ2-1 | once | TRBD2 | TRBV19 | CASSLGLGVNEQFF | TGTGCCAGTAGTCTCGGACTAGGGGTCAATGAGCAGTTCTTC
TRBJ1-5 | - | - | TRBV2 | CASSETGQPQHF | TGTGCCAGCAGTGAAACAGGACAGCCCCAGCATTTT
TRBJ1-5 | - | TRBD1 | TRBV30 | CAWSVQGAPGNQPQHF | TGTGCCTGGAGTGTACAGGGGGCGCCGGGCAATCAGCCCCAGCATTTT
TRBJ2-2 | - | - | TRBV27 | CASSLSRSGELFF | TGTGCCAGCAGTTTATCGAGGTCCGGGGAGCTGTTTTTT
TRBJ2-7 | - | - | TRBV5-6 | CASTDSGTRSYEQYF | TGTGCCAGCACTGACTCCGGGACTCGCTCCTACGAGCAGTACTTC
TRBJ2-7 | - | TRBD1 | TRBV7-9 | CASSSDRGGEQYF | TGTGCCAGCAGCTCGGACAGGGGTGGCGAGCAGTACTTC
TRBJ2-1 | - | TRBD2 | TRBV10-2 | CASRRVGTSGTNEQFF | TGCGCCAGCAGGAGGGTTGGGACTAGCGGGACCAATGAGCAGTTCTTC
TRBJ1-3 | - | - | TRBV14 | CASSPGFGNTIYF | TGTGCCAGCAGCCCAGGCTTTGGAAACACCATATATTTT
TRBJ2-1 | - | - | TRBV5-1 | CASSLSHNEQFF | TGCGCCAGCAGTCTTAGCCATAATGAGCAGTTCTTC
TRBJ1-1 | few | - | TRBV7-2 | CASSLPRQLNTEAFF | TGTGCCAGCAGCTTACCCCGACAGCTGAACACTGAAGCTTTCTTT
TRBJ2-2 | - | - | TRBV2 | CASTGQRTGELFF | TGTGCCAGCACAGGACAACGTACCGGGGAGCTGTTTTTT
TRBJ1-1 | once | TRBD1 | TRBV5-4 | CASSLVDRGTEAFF | TGTGCCAGCAGCTTGGTGGACAGGGGCACTGAAGCTTTCTTT
TRBJ2-7 | once | - | TRBV5-5 | CASSLVAGLTGEQYF | TGTGCCAGCAGCTTGGTTGCAGGGCTGACAGGCGAGCAGTACTTC